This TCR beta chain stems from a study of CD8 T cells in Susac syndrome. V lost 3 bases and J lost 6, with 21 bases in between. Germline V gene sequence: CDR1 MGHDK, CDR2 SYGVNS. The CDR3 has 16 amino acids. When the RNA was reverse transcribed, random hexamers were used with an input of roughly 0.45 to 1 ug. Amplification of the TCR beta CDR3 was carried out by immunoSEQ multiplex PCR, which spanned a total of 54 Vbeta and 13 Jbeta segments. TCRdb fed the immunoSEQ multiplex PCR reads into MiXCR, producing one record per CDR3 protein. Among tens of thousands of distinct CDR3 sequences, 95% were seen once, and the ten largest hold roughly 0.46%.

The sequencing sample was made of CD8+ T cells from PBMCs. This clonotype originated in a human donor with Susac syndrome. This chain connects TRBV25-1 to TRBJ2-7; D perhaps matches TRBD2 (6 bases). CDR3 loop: CASSENRRDPWSEQYF. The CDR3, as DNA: TGTGCCAGCAGTGAGAATAGGCGGGACCCGTGGAGCGAGCAGTACTTC.